Listed below are T cell receptor beta chains from one sample, sequenced in a study of blood T cells in healthy people across ages. MiXCR, run by TCRdb on the 5' RACE reads, gives a single entry per CDR3 protein. The sample yields about 780,000 distinct CDR3 sequences, 62% seen once. What was sequenced was blood. Receptors were obtained from a man aged 30-40 years in good health. The CDR3 runs from the conserved cysteine through the conserved F or W. D genes are given only for firm matches. A row's size may be missing; if present it is once, few, many or a size class.

D gene	clone size	J gene	V gene	CDR3 DNA	CDR3 protein
-	-	TRBJ1-2	TRBV11-2	TGTGCCAGCAGCGCAGCGACAGACCATGGCTACACCTTC	CASSAATDHGYTF
TRBD1	-	TRBJ1-2	TRBV6-5	TGTGCCAGCAGTTACTCCCTGACAGGGGGGTATGGCTACACCTTC	CASSYSLTGGYGYTF
TRBD1	-	TRBJ2-7	TRBV20-1	TGCAGTGCTAGAGAAGACAGGGGGCTATTCGAGCAGTACTTC	CSAREDRGLFEQYF
-	-	TRBJ2-7	TRBV10-3	TGTGCCATCCTCAGCGGAACCTACGAGCAGTACTTC	CAILSGTYEQYF
TRBD2	-	TRBJ2-5	TRBV29-1	TGCAGCGTTGGAACTAGCGGGGGGGCGAGTGAGCAGTACTTC	CSVGTSGGASEQYF
-	-	TRBJ1-1	TRBV28	TGTGCCAGCGGTCGCGGCCTTGAAGCTTTCTTT	CASGRGLEAFF
-	-	TRBJ1-2	TRBV28	TGTGCCAGCTACACCAAACCCCCTAACTATGGCTACACCTTC	CASYTKPPNYGYTF
-	few	TRBJ2-5	TRBV7-2	TGTGCCAGCAGCTTTGGTCAGGACACCCAGTACTTC	CASSFGQDTQYF
TRBD2	-	TRBJ2-3	TRBV6-5	TGTGCCAGCAGTCCTAGCGGGGGGGGCGCCGGAGATACGCAGTATTTT	CASSPSGGGAGDTQYF
-	-	TRBJ2-7	TRBV6-5	TGTGCCAGCAGTTACTCGAGTCCGACCTACTACGAGCAGTACTTC	CASSYSSPTYYEQYF
-	-	TRBJ1-5	TRBV4-3	TGCGCCAGCAGCCCTAGCAGGGGCTTAAAAAGCAATCAGCCCCAGCATTTT	CASSPSRGLKSNQPQHF
TRBD1	-	TRBJ2-3	TRBV5-1	TGCGCCAGCAACTCCGGGACAGGGGTACCCACAGATACGCAGTATTTT	CASNSGTGVPTDTQYF
TRBD1	once	TRBJ2-5	TRBV29-1	TGCAGCGTTGAAGGATTTGGGACAGGGGGGCTCGAGACCCAGTACTTC	CSVEGFGTGGLETQYF
-	many	TRBJ2-5	TRBV20-1	TGCAGTGCCGGAAGGGGGATGGCCCAAGAGACCCAGTACTTC	CSAGRGMAQETQYF
TRBD2	few	TRBJ2-1	TRBV4-3	TGCGCCAGCAGCCAAGAGGCGGGGGGTGTCAATGAGCAGTTCTTC	CASSQEAGGVNEQFF
TRBD1	-	TRBJ2-2	TRBV7-3	TGTGCCAGCAGCCCACAGGGGTTCGTTACCGGGGAGCTGTTTTTT	CASSPQGFVTGELFF
TRBD1	-	TRBJ2-7	TRBV7-8	TGTGCCAGCTCGGTTTCCAGGGGGCTAACTTTCACCTACGAGCAGTACTTC	CASSVSRGLTFTYEQYF
-	-	TRBJ2-7	TRBV28	TGTGCCAGCAGTTATCGGGGTCCCGGCGAGCAGTACTTC	CASSYRGPGEQYF
-	-	TRBJ1-5	TRBV28	TGTGCCAGCAACCGGGACGGAAGCAATCAGCCCCAGCATTTT	CASNRDGSNQPQHF
-	-	TRBJ1-5	TRBV27	TGTGCCAGCAGTCCCGCGGGATCTTTGAGCAATCAGCCCCAGCATTTT	CASSPAGSLSNQPQHF
-	few	TRBJ2-1	TRBV4-2	TGTGCCAGCAGCCATGGGCAGGGGTCCTACAATGAGCAGTTCTTC	CASSHGQGSYNEQFF
-	once	TRBJ1-1	TRBV12-3/TRBV12-4	TGTGCCAGCAGTCTTTGGGGAGGGGACACTGAAGCTTTCTTT	CASSLWGGDTEAFF
-	-	TRBJ2-7	TRBV13	TGTGCCAGCAGCTTTCAGGGCGAAGACGAGCAGTACTTC	CASSFQGEDEQYF
-	-	TRBJ2-5	TRBV11-2	TGTGCCAGCACCACGGTCAATGAGCAGTACTTC	CASTTVNEQYF
-	few	TRBJ1-2	TRBV5-1	TGCGCCAGCACCGATCCACCCGCTTATGGCTACACCTTC	CASTDPPAYGYTF
TRBD1	-	TRBJ2-3	TRBV28	TGTGCCAGCAGTGAGGGACAGTCGCGGGATACGCAGTATTTT	CASSEGQSRDTQYF
TRBD1	-	TRBJ1-2	TRBV7-9	TGTGCCAGCAGCTCCCGGGACAGGGGTAACTATGGCTACACCTTC	CASSSRDRGNYGYTF
-	few	TRBJ2-7	TRBV6-2/TRBV6-3	TGTGCCAGCAGTCCCAAACGAAGCCCCACCTACGAGCAGTACTTC	CASSPKRSPTYEQYF
-	once	TRBJ2-3	TRBV27	TGTGCCAGCAAGCAGAGAGCAGAAGATACGCAGTATTTT	CASKQRAEDTQYF
-	-	TRBJ2-1	TRBV2	TGTGCCAGCAGTGAATTGGGCAGGGGACACAATGAGCAGTTCTTC	CASSELGRGHNEQFF
-	few	TRBJ2-7	TRBV18	TGTGCCAGCTCACCGCCGGGGACCGAGCAGTACTTC	CASSPPGTEQYF
-	few	TRBJ2-7	TRBV9	TGTGCCAGCAGCGCGCAGGAGAGACCCGTCTACGAGCAGTACTTC	CASSAQERPVYEQYF
-	few	TRBJ2-7	TRBV5-6	TGTGCCAGCAGCTTGTGGGATTACGAGCAGTACTTC	CASSLWDYEQYF
-	-	TRBJ2-3	TRBV6-2/TRBV6-3	TGTGCCAGCAGTTACGGGGGTGAGGCAGATACGCAGTATTTT	CASSYGGEADTQYF
TRBD1	-	TRBJ2-3	TRBV4-1	TGCGCCAGCAGCCAAGAATTGACAGGGCCAAACCGACCAGATACGCAGTATTTT	CASSQELTGPNRPDTQYF
-	-	TRBJ1-5	TRBV7-9	TGTGCCAGCAGCTTGACAGTGTTGGAGCCCCAGCATTTT	CASSLTVLEPQHF
-	-	TRBJ2-6	TRBV15	TGTGCCACCAGCACAGGGGGGAATGTGGCTGGGGCCAACGTCCTGACTTTC	CATSTGGNVAGANVLTF
-	-	TRBJ2-3	TRBV20-1	TGCAGTGCTGCAGGCTATCGACTACGAGTCACAGATACGCAGTATTTT	CSAAGYRLRVTDTQYF
TRBD2	-	TRBJ2-5	TRBV7-2	TGTGCCAGCAGCTTAGGACTAGCTCCACGAGAGACCCAGTACTTC	CASSLGLAPRETQYF
-	-	TRBJ2-1	TRBV27	TGTGCCAGCAGACCCGGGGGGACACCTCTGGATGAGCAGTTCTTC	CASRPGGTPLDEQFF
-	few	TRBJ2-3	TRBV7-8	TGTGCCAGCACCCGGATCGGAGATACGCAGTATTTT	CASTRIGDTQYF
TRBD1	-	TRBJ2-2	TRBV5-1	TGCGCCAGCAGCTTAACAGGGGTCCCACTCACCGGGGAGCTGTTTTTT	CASSLTGVPLTGELFF
TRBD1	-	TRBJ1-1	TRBV28	TGTGCCAGCAGCCCGAGGGGGCGGGGGGAAGCTTTCTTT	CASSPRGRGEAFF
-	-	TRBJ1-1	TRBV20-1	TGCGGAGGGAAGACGTCGACCATGAACACTGAAGCTTTCTTT	CGGKTSTMNTEAFF
-	-	TRBJ1-2	TRBV11-2	TGTGCCAGCAGCTTACTGGGGGCGGACTACACCTTC	CASSLLGADYTF
TRBD1	few	TRBJ2-7	TRBV7-3	TGTGCCAGCAGCATACGTAGGACAGGGGAAGAGCAGTACTTC	CASSIRRTGEEQYF
-	-	TRBJ1-2	TRBV7-2	TGTGCCAGCAGCTTAGCTGGGGATGCCAGCGGCTACACCTTC	CASSLAGDASGYTF
TRBD1	-	TRBJ1-2	TRBV20-1	TGCAGTGCTAGAAACCTAAACTGGGACAGGGTGGATGGCTACACCTTC	CSARNLNWDRVDGYTF
-	-	TRBJ1-1	TRBV12-3/TRBV12-4	TGTGCCAGCAGTCAGACACTGAACACTGAAGCTTTCTTT	CASSQTLNTEAFF
-	-	TRBJ1-2	TRBV9	TGTGCCAGCAGAGTAGAGCAGGGAACCAACTATGGCTACACCTTC	CASRVEQGTNYGYTF
-	-	TRBJ2-1	TRBV6-5	TGTGCCAGCAGTTACGATGGGCCGTCAGATGAGCAGTTCTTC	CASSYDGPSDEQFF
-	few	TRBJ1-1	TRBV25-1	TGTGCCAGCAGTGATGGGGCAGCAGCTTTCTTT	CASSDGAAAFF
-	-	TRBJ2-3	TRBV4-3	TGCGCCAGCAGCCTAGAACCGGGCAGGGCTAGCACAGATACGCAGTATTTT	CASSLEPGRASTDTQYF
-	-	TRBJ2-1	TRBV7-2	TGTGCCAGCAGCATCCGACCAGCTGAGGGGGAGCAGTTCTTC	CASSIRPAEGEQFF
-	-	TRBJ2-7	TRBV28	TGTGCCAGCAGTTCCCCCCGGAGCTCCTACGAGCAGTACTTC	CASSSPRSSYEQYF